This passage covers 25 T cell receptor beta chains from one sample sequenced in a study of T-cell memory formation after mild COVID-19. Using its own MiXCR run on the 5' RACE reads, TCRdb lists one record per CDR3 protein. The sample holds approximately 230,000 distinct CDR3 sequences, over 15% seen once. Specimen: PBMCs or a T cell subset sorted from them (not recorded which). The receptors stem from a man aged 18 to 35 who had mild COVID-19 (a few samples of this study predate the infection). Cell type and time point are not known.

The gene calls are TRBV20-1 and TRBJ1-1; D gene uncertain. Germline CDR1 and CDR2: DFQATT and SNEGSKA (reference sequence). The length of the CDR3 is 12 residues. Trimming shortened V by 3 bases and J by 3 bases, and 8 bases separated the two germline ends. CDR3 coding DNA: TGCAGTGCTAGCGACACCTACACTGAAGCTTTCTTT. This translates into CSASDTYTEAFF.

V gene TRBV6-4 combines with J gene TRBJ2-2; the D call may be TRBD1 or TRBD2 (5 bases each). Germline V gives CDR1 MRHNA, CDR2 SNTAGT. Trimming left V 8 bases short and J 8 bases short, with 15 bases between. The CDR3 covers 13 residues. The CDR3 protein is CASPGTPSGELFF. CDR3 bases: TGTGCCAGCCCCGGGACCCCATCGGGGGAGCTGTTTTTT.

This clonotype was counted only a few times. The V gene is TRBV4-1, the J gene TRBJ1-4; a weak D match, TRBD1 (6 bases). CDR1 and CDR2 (germline): MGHRA, YSYEKL. The CDR3 runs 15 residues. V was shortened by 5 bases and J by 7 bases, with 17 bases between the two germline ends. This chain's CDR3 is CASSAPGTRGEKLFF. The DNA for the CDR3 is TGCGCCAGCAGCGCCCCGGGGACAAGGGGTGAAAAACTGTTTTTT.

Points on this clonotype: Since a much larger clone is just one base distant, this may be a read error. The chain uses TRBV7-2 and TRBJ2-3; no firm D call. Germline CDR1 is SGHTA and CDR2 is FQGNSA. V lost 4 bases, J lost 4 bases, and 18 bases lay in between. The CDR3 has 16 residues. The DNA for the CDR3 is TGTGCCAGCAGCTACCTAGGGATAGGGTCTGCAGATACGCAGTATTTT. Translation gives CASSYLGIGSADTQYF.

This clonotype was observed at least ten times. The CDR3 reads CAWSVVGYEQYF. The CDR3 DNA reads TGTGCCTGGAGTGTTGTAGGCTACGAGCAGTACTTC. V usage is TRBV30 and J usage is TRBJ2-7; no definite D call. This CDR3 has 12 amino acids. Per the germline V gene, CDR1 is GTSNPN and CDR2 is SVGIG (reference sequence). V was clipped by 0 bases and J by 3 bases, with 6 bases between them. The whole variable domain, filled in from reference TRBV30 and TRBJ2-7, reads SQTIHQWPATLVQPVGSPLSLECTVEGTSNPNLYWYRQAAGRGLQLLFYSVGIGQISSEVPQNLSASRPQDRQFILSSKKLLLSDSGFYLCAWSVVGYEQYFGPGTRLTVT.

The gene calls are TRBV6-1 and TRBJ2-7, with D unclear. Per germline, CDR1 MNHNS and CDR2 SASEGT. The CDR3 length is 15 residues. V was trimmed by 2 bases and J by 2 bases, leaving 13 bases between them. The CDR3 sequence is CASSEQVTSTYEQYV. The DNA of the CDR3 is TGTGCCAGCAGTGAACAGGTGACATCCACCTACGAGCAGTACGTC.

Only a few counts were recorded for this clonotype. The chain links TRBV7-9 to TRBJ1-2; D ambiguous. Germline loops: CDR1 SEHNR, CDR2 FQNEAQ (reference sequence). The CDR3 extends over 14 amino acids. Trimming took off 6 bases at V and 5 bases at J, with 16 bases between the two ends. CDR3 bases: TGTGCCAGCAGTCCAGGAGACGGTGAATATGGCTACACCTTC. As protein: CASSPGDGEYGYTF.

This chain uses TRBV5-1 with TRBJ2-3; no reliable D call. V was cut by 4 bases and J by 2 bases, with 5 bases left in between. The CDR3 covers 12 residues. The germline CDR1 and CDR2 sequences are SGHRS and YFSETQ. The CDR3 here is CASSMTTDTQYF. DNA for the CDR3: TGCGCCAGCAGCATGACCACAGATACGCAGTATTTT.

This clonotype has only a few counts. The genes are TRBV5-1 and TRBJ2-6; D call uncertain. Germline assignment: CDR1 SGHRS and CDR2 YFSETQ. This CDR3 region has 18 residues. Trimming took 3 bases from V and 0 from J, leaving 16 bases between them. The CDR3 DNA is TGCGCCAGCAGCTATCCTAGGTTAGGAGACTCTGGGGCCAACGTCCTGACTTTC. Protein sequence: CASSYPRLGDSGANVLTF.

The chain has TRBV11-2 and TRBJ1-1; D not certain. The V and J ends lost 3 bases and 1 base respectively, with 12 bases between them. The CDR3 sequence is 15 residues long. The germline V gene encodes CDR1 SGHAT and CDR2 FQNNGV. The CDR3 spells CASSLIGLRNTEAFF. DNA of the CDR3: TGTGCCAGCAGCTTGATTGGCTTACGGAACACTGAAGCTTTCTTT.

This clonotype was seen a handful of times. The genes are TRBV5-4 and TRBJ2-3; D not certain. Trimming shortened V by 0 bases and J by 0 bases, and 8 bases separated the two germline ends. Germline V CDR1 and CDR2: SGHNT, YYREEE (reference sequence). The CDR3 totals 15 residues. This CDR3 reads CASSLDPGSTDTQYF. As DNA, the CDR3 is TGTGCCAGCAGCTTGGATCCAGGAAGCACAGATACGCAGTATTTT. Full variable domain (outside the CDR3, taken from reference TRBV5-4 and TRBJ2-3): ETGVTQSPTHLIKTRGQQVTLRCSSQSGHNTVSWYQQALGQGPQFIFQYYREEENGRGNFPPRFSGLQFPNYSSELNVNALELDDSALYLCASSLDPGSTDTQYFGPGTRLTVL.

The chain couples TRBV12-3 or TRBV12-4 to TRBJ1-5; unclear D gene. The length of the CDR3 is 14 residues. V shed 2 bases and J shed 7 bases, with 12 bases lying between them. This CDR3 reads CASSLSAPGQPQHF. Written as DNA, the CDR3 is TGTGCCAGCAGTTTAAGCGCTCCTGGGCAGCCCCAGCATTTT.

This clonotype showed up just a few times. The V call is TRBV4-1, the J call TRBJ1-6; D gene unclear. The CDR3 contains 13 residues. In germline, CDR1 is MGHRA, CDR2 YSYEKL. The ends were cut back, 3 bases at V and 7 bases at J, with 7 bases in the middle. Here the CDR3 DNA reads TGCGCCAGCAGCCATAGAAGGAATTCACCCCTCCACTTT. Protein product: CASSHRRNSPLHF.

This clonotype occurred a few times. The V and J genes are TRBV9 and TRBJ1-1, with D perhaps TRBD1 (5 bases). Deletions cut 7 bases from V and 9 bases from J, with 16 bases between. This CDR3 is built from 12 residues. Per germline, CDR1 SGDLS and CDR2 YYNGEE. The DNA for the CDR3 is TGTGCCAGCTCCACAGGACACAGCAAAGCTTTCTTT. This encodes CASSTGHSKAFF.

Only a few counts were recorded for this clonotype. V gene TRBV7-8 combines with J gene TRBJ1-1; 8 nucleotides match TRBD1. The CDR3 spans 17 residues. V lost 7 bases to trimming and J lost 0 bases; unmatched junction nucleotides: 13. Germline CDR1 reads SGHVS; CDR2 reads FQNEAQ. As DNA, the CDR3 is TGTGCCAGCACCCCCGCCCGGACAGGGTTGGTGAACACTGAAGCTTTCTTT. Protein product: CASTPARTGLVNTEAFF.

J is TRBJ2-3 and V is TRBV2, with 10 bases identical to TRBD1. This CDR3 has 16 residues. Germline CDR1 reads SNHLY; CDR2 reads FYNNEI. J gave up 3 bases and V 6 bases, and 9 bases lay outside the gene matches. This CDR3 reads CASSAGPGQGTDTQYF. DNA of the CDR3: TGTGCCAGCAGCGCTGGACCGGGACAGGGGACAGATACGCAGTATTTT.

The rearrangement joins TRBV12-3 or TRBV12-4 to TRBJ1-2; possibly TRBD1 for D (5 bases). V lost 6 bases, J lost 6 bases, and 11 bases lay in between. CDR3 length: 12 amino acids. CDR3 sequence reads: CASRSRGDGYTF. In DNA, the CDR3 is TGTGCCAGCAGATCGCGGGGGGATGGCTACACCTTC.

Only a few counts were recorded for this clonotype. The gene calls are TRBV18 and TRBJ1-4, with TRBD1 matching 8 bases. V lost 4 bases, J lost 7 bases, and 2 bases stayed unmatched. Germline CDR1 reads KGHSH; CDR2 reads LQKENI. The CDR3 length is 13 residues. This chain's CDR3 is CASSRTGSEKLFF. The CDR3 DNA reads TGTGCCAGCTCACGGACAGGGTCTGAAAAACTGTTTTTT. The whole variable domain, filled in from reference TRBV18 and TRBJ1-4, reads NAGVMQNPRHLVRRRGQEARLRCSPMKGHSHVYWYRQLPEEGLKFMVYLQKENIIDESGMPKERFSAEFPKEGPSILRIQQVVRGDSAAYFCASSRTGSEKLFFGSGTQLSVL.

The gene calls are TRBV7-8 and TRBJ1-3, with TRBD1 identical over 9 bases. The CDR3 is 12 residues long. Germline loops: CDR1 SGHVS, CDR2 FQNEAQ. Losses at the gene ends were 4 bases for V and 16 bases for J; bases not matched to a gene: 8. CDR3 protein: CASSWGQGPMYF. The CDR3 DNA follows: TGTGCCAGCAGCTGGGGACAGGGCCCTATGTATTTT. The variable domain in full, completed from reference TRBV7-8 and TRBJ1-3, reads GAGVSQSPRYKVAKRGQDVALRCDPISGHVSLFWYQQALGQGPEFLTYFQNEAQLDKSGLPSDRFFAERPEGSVSTLKIQRTQQEDSAVYLCASSWGQGPMYFGEGSWLTVV.

V and J are TRBV10-3 and TRBJ2-3, with 15 bases that match TRBD2. The junction had 4 bases not matched to a gene; V was cut back by 6 bases and J by 6 bases. Germline V gene lookup returns CDR1 ENHRY and CDR2 SYGVKD. The length of the CDR3 is 15 residues. CDR3 DNA sequence: TGTGCCATCAGGGGGACTAGCGGGGGGTCCGATACGCAGTATTTT. This codes for CAIRGTSGGSDTQYF.

This clonotype has at least ten counts. This chain uses TRBV5-1 with TRBJ2-1; 9 positions match TRBD2. CDR1 is SGHRS and CDR2 is YFSETQ in the germline V gene. The CDR3 is 18 amino acids. V dropped 4 bases and J dropped 0; count of bases not matched to a gene: 11. CDR3: CASSPTMIAGASYNEQFF. As DNA, the CDR3 is TGCGCCAGCAGCCCGACGATGATAGCGGGGGCCTCCTACAATGAGCAGTTCTTC. Full variable domain (missing parts from reference TRBV5-1 and TRBJ2-1): KAGVTQTPRYLIKTRGQQVTLSCSPISGHRSVSWYQQTPGQGLQFLFEYFSETQRNKGNFPGRFSGRQFSNSRSEMNVSTLELGDSALYLCASSPTMIAGASYNEQFFGPGTRLTVL.

This clonotype was seen more than once but under ten times. This chain uses TRBV5-4 with TRBJ2-7; D uncertain. The germline gives CDR1 SGHNT, CDR2 YYREEE (reference sequence). CDR3 length equals 13 residues. The ends were cut back, 4 bases at V and 7 bases at J, with 15 bases in the middle. In nucleotides, the CDR3 is TGTGCCAGCAGCCCGCCGGCGGTCGAAGAGCAGTACTTC. This encodes CASSPPAVEEQYF.

Many counts were recorded for this clonotype. The V and J genes are TRBV7-2 and TRBJ2-5, with a tentative D call TRBD2 (5 bases). Trimming took 2 bases from V and 1 from J, leaving 17 bases between them. This CDR3 is 17 amino acids long. The germline CDR1 and CDR2 sequences are SGHTA and FQGNSA. The CDR3 spells CASSLIDRGRPQETQYF. The CDR3 region has the DNA TGTGCCAGCAGCTTAATCGACCGCGGGCGGCCCCAAGAGACCCAGTACTTC.

This clonotype has a handful of counts. The V and J genes are TRBV28 and TRBJ2-1, with 8 bases identical to TRBD2. Losses at the gene ends were 6 bases for V and 5 bases for J; bases not matched to a gene: 9. The CDR3 length is 15 residues. Germline V gene lookup returns CDR1 MDHEN and CDR2 SYDVKM. The CDR3 DNA follows: TGTGCCAGCAGACACGGGGGGGGCAAAAACAATGAGCAGTTCTTC. Amino acids: CASRHGGGKNNEQFF.

The V gene is TRBV2, the J gene TRBJ2-5; D tentatively fits TRBD1 or TRBD2 (5 bases each). In germline, CDR1 is SNHLY, CDR2 FYNNEI. V dropped 7 bases and J dropped 0 bases, with 9 bases sitting between them. The CDR3 contains 13 residues. The CDR3 DNA sequence: TGTGCCAGCAAAGCGGACAACCAAGAGACCCAGTACTTC. Translation: CASKADNQETQYF.